This entry is about one T cell receptor beta chain. Sequencing was performed with immunoSEQ multiplex PCR; in TCRdb, only in-frame clones are kept and a portion is missing. The sample lists approximately 220,000 clones, approximately 90% occurring once. This sample is drawn from a study of blood T cell repertoires in COVID-19. CDR3 size: 16 residues. The V gene end was trimmed by 5 bases and the J gene end by 4 bases; junction bases not matched to a gene: 8. The germline V gene encodes CDR1 SGHAT and CDR2 FQNNGV. The gene calls are TRBV11-2 and TRBJ2-1; 10 bases are shared with TRBD2. The clonotype originates from a man aged 30 to 39 who had recovered from COVID-19. The source material was PBMCs or T cells enriched from blood (not recorded which). The CDR3 nucleotides are TGTGCCAGCAGCCCCCGAGCGGGAGGGCGTTACAATGAGCAGTTCTTC. This codes for CASSPRAGGRYNEQFF. The whole variable domain, remainder taken from reference TRBV11-2 and TRBJ2-1, is EAGVAQSPRYKIIEKRQSVAFWCNPISGHATLYWYQQILGQGPKLLIQFQNNGVVDDSQLPKDRFSAERLKGVDSTLKIQPAKLEDSAVYLCASSPRAGGRYNEQFFGPGTRLTVL.